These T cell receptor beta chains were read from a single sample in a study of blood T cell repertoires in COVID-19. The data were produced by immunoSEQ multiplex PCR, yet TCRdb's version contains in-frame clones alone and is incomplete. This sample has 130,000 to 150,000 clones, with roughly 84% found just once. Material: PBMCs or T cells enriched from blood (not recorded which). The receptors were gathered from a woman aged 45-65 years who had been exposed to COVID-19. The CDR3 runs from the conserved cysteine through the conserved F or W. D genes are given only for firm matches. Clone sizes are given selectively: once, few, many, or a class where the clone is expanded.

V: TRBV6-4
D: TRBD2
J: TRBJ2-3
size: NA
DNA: TGTGCCAGCAGTGCCCTCCCGCCCGCCAGCGGGAGAGGAAATACGCAGTATTTT
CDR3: CASSALPPASGRGNTQYF

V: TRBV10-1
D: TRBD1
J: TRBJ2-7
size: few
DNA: TGCGCCAGCAGTGAGTGGGAGGACAGGGGGCTGATCGAGCAGTACTTC
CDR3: CASSEWEDRGLIEQYF

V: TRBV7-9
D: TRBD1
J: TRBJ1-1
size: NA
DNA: TGTGCCAGCAGCAGAGGACAGGAAAACACTGAAGCTTTCTTT
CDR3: CASSRGQENTEAFF

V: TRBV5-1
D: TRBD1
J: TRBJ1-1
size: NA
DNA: TGCGCCAGCAGCCGGACAGGGGATACTGAAGCTTTCTTT
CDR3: CASSRTGDTEAFF

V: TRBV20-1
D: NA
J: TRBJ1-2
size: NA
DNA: TGCAGTGCTAGTTACCGGAACTATGGCTACACCTTC
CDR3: CSASYRNYGYTF

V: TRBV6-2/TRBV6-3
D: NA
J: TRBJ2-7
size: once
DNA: TGTGCCAGCAGTTACGGCGGCAGGGGTTACGAGCAGTACTTC
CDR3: CASSYGGRGYEQYF

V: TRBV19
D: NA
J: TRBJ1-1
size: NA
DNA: TGTGCCAGTAGTACCCCATTTGAGGCTGAAGCTTTCTTT
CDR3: CASSTPFEAEAFF

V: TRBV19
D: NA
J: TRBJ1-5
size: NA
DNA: TGTGCCAGTAGTATTAACAGTGCTGGCAATCAGCCCCAGCATTTT
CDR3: CASSINSAGNQPQHF

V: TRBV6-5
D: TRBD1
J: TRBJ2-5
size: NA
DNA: TGTGCCAGCAGTTACGAGACAGGGGGGGTAGAGACCCAGTACTTC
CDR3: CASSYETGGVETQYF

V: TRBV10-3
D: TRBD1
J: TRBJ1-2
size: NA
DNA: TGTGCCATCAGCACCGGACAGGCCTATGGCTACACCTTC
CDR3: CAISTGQAYGYTF

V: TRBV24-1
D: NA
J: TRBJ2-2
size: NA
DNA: TGTGCCACCAGTGATCCGGACAGTAACACCGGGGAGCTGTTTTTT
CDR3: CATSDPDSNTGELFF

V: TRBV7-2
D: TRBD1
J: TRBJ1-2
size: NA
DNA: TGTGCCAGCAGCTTCGACAGGGTATATGGCTACACCTTC
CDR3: CASSFDRVYGYTF

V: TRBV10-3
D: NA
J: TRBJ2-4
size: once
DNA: TGTGCCATCGGGAACGGTCCCGGGGACATTCAGTACTTC
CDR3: CAIGNGPGDIQYF

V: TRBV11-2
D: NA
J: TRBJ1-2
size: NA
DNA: TGTGCCAGCAGCTTGCCGGCTAACTATGGCTACACCTTC
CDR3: CASSLPANYGYTF

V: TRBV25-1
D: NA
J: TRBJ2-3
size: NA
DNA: TGTGCCAGCAGTGCCGGAAGTCGTGGAGGAGATACGCAGTATTTT
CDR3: CASSAGSRGGDTQYF

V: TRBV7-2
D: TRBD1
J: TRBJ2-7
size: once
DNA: TGTGCCAGCAGCGTAGGAAGGGGACAGGGATACGAGCAGTACTTC
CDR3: CASSVGRGQGYEQYF

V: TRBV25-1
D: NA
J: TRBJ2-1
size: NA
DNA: TGTGCCAGCAGCCAGCGATACGGCCATGAGCAGTTCTTC
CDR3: CASSQRYGHEQFF

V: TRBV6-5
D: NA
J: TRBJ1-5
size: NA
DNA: TGTGCCATAGCGGGCACACTAGATCAGCCCCAGCATTTT
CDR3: CAIAGTLDQPQHF

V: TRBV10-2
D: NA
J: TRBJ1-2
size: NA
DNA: TGCGCCAGCAGCCGAAACCCAGGGGCCGATAACTATGGCTACACCTTC
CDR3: CASSRNPGADNYGYTF

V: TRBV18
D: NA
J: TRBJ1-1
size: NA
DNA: TGTGCCAGCTCACCGGCGGTGGGCACTGAAGCTTTCTTT
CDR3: CASSPAVGTEAFF

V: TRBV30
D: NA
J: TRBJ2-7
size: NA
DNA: TGTGCCTGGAGTGTACCACAGGGATCTTTCGACGAGCAGTACTTC
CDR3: CAWSVPQGSFDEQYF

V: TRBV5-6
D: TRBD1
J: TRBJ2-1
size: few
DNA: TGTGCCAGCAGCCACGCCCAGACAGGGAGTGAGCAGTTCTTC
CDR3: CASSHAQTGSEQFF

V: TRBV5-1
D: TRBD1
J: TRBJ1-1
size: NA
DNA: TGCGCCAGCAGCTACACAGGGGTTGGGGGACGGACTGAAGCTTTCTTT
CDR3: CASSYTGVGGRTEAFF

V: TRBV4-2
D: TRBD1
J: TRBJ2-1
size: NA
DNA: TGTGCCAGCAGCCAACGGGACAGGGGGTTAAATGAGCAGTTCTTC
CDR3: CASSQRDRGLNEQFF

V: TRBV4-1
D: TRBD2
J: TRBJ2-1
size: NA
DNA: TGCGCCAGCAGCCCCTCCGGGAGGGTCGATGAGCAGTTCTTC
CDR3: CASSPSGRVDEQFF

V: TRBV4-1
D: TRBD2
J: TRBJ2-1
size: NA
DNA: TGCGCCAGCAGCCAAGAACGGAGCGGGAGGGGCCTCGGGGATGAGCAGTTCTTC
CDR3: CASSQERSGRGLGDEQFF

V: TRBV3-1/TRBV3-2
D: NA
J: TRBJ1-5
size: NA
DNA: TGTGCCAGCAGACGACAGCACCATAGCAATCAGCCCCAGCATTTT
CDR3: CASRRQHHSNQPQHF